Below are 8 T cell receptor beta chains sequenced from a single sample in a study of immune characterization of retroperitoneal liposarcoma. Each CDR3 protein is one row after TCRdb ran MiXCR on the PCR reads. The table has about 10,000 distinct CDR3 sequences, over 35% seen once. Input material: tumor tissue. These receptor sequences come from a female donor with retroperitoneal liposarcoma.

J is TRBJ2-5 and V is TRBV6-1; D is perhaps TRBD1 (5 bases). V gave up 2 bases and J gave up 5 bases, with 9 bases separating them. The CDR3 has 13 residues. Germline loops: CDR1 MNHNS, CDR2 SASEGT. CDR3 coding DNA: TGTGCCAGCAGTGAAACCAGGGCGGAGACCCAGTACTTC. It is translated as CASSETRAETQYF.

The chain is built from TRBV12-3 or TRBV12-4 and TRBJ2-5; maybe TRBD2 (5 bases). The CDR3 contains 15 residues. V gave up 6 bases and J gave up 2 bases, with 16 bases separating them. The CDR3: CASRLGYSGQETQYF. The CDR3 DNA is TGTGCCAGCAGACTAGGGTATTCGGGACAAGAGACCCAGTACTTC.

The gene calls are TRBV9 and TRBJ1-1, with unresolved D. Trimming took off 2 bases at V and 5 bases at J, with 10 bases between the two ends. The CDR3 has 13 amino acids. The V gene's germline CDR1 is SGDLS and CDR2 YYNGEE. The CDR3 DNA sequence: TGTGCCAGCAGCGTCAATACTAATACTGAAGCTTTCTTT. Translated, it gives CASSVNTNTEAFF. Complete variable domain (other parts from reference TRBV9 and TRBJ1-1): DSGVTQTPKHLITATGQRVTLRCSPRSGDLSVYWYQQSLDQGLQFLIQYYNGEERAKGNILERFSAQQFPDLHSELNLSSLELGDSALYFCASSVNTNTEAFFGQGTRLTVV.

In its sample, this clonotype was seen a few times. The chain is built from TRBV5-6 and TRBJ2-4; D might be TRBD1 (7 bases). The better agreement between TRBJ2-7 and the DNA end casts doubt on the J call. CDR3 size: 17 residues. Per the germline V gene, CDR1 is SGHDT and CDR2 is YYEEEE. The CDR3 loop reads CASSLDRRLGGTYEQYF. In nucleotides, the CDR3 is TGTGCCAGCAGCCTGGACAGGAGGCTTGGGGGGACCTACGAGCAGTACTTC.

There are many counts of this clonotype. In DNA, the CDR3 is TGTGCCACCCGACTAGCGGGGGACACAGATACGCAGTATTTT. Translating it yields CATRLAGDTDTQYF. This sequence joins TRBV6-1 and TRBJ2-3; 12 positions agree with TRBD2. Per germline, CDR1 MNHNS and CDR2 SASEGT. The ends lost 10 bases at V and 2 bases at J; junction bases unmatched: 4. The CDR3 has 14 residues.

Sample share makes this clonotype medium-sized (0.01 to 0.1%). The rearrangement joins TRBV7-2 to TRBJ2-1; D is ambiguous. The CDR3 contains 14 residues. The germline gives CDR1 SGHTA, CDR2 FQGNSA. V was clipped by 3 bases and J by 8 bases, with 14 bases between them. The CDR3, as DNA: TGTGCCAGCAGCTTGGCGAAGGAGTCCTATGAGCAGTTCTTC. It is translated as CASSLAKESYEQFF.

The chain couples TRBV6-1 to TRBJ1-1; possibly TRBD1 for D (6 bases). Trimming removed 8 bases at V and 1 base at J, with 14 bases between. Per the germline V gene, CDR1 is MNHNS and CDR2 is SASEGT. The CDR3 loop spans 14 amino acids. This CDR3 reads CASVDYRANTEAFF. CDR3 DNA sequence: TGTGCCAGCGTTGATTACAGGGCGAACACTGAAGCTTTCTTT.

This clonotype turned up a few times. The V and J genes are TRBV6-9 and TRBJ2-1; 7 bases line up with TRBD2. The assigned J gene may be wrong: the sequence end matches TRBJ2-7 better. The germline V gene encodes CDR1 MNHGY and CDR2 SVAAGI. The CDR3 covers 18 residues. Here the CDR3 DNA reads TGTGCCAGCAGTTATCCACCAAGGGGCGGGAGTTCCTACAATGAGCAGTACTTC. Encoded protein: CASSYPPRGGSSYNEQYF.